The 3 T cell receptor beta chains in this list originate from one sample, sequenced in a study of graft-versus-host responses after intestinal transplantation. Their target antigens are unknown. Generated by immunoSEQ multiplex PCR, the TCRdb table keeps only in-frame clones and is missing some. The data show approximately 110,000 clones, more than 80% seen once. Sequenced material: unstimulated CD4+ T cells sorted from spleen or lymph node cells, taken before transplant. These receptors all come from a human donor who was the organ donor for an intestinal transplant.

This clone was counted a few times. The chain joins TRBV10-3 to TRBJ2-2; no firm D call. This CDR3 region has 15 residues. Trimming shortened V by 2 bases and J by 1 base, and 8 bases separated the two germline ends. Germline CDR1 ENHRY, CDR2 SYGVKD. CDR3 DNA sequence: TGTGCCATCAGTGAGCCCGGGCTGAACACCGGGGAGCTGTTTTTT. As protein: CAISEPGLNTGELFF.

V is TRBV11-2 and J is TRBJ2-7; tentatively, D is TRBD2 (7 bases). The V gene lost 3 bases and the J gene lost 5 bases, with 14 bases spanning the gap. CDR1 is SGHAT and CDR2 is FQNNGV in the germline V gene. The CDR3 runs 14 residues. The CDR3 is CASSFLVGGHEQYF. For the CDR3, the DNA is TGTGCCAGCAGCTTCCTAGTGGGGGGGCACGAGCAGTACTTC.

The rearrangement joins TRBV18 to TRBJ2-7, with D possibly TRBD1 on 5 matching bases. The CDR3 covers 14 residues. Trimming pared 4 bases from V and 3 bases from J, leaving 13 bases between. Germline V gene sequence: CDR1 KGHSH, CDR2 LQKENI. CDR3 loop: CASSLGQTNYEQYF. As DNA, the CDR3 is TGTGCCAGCTCACTTGGACAAACTAACTACGAGCAGTACTTC.